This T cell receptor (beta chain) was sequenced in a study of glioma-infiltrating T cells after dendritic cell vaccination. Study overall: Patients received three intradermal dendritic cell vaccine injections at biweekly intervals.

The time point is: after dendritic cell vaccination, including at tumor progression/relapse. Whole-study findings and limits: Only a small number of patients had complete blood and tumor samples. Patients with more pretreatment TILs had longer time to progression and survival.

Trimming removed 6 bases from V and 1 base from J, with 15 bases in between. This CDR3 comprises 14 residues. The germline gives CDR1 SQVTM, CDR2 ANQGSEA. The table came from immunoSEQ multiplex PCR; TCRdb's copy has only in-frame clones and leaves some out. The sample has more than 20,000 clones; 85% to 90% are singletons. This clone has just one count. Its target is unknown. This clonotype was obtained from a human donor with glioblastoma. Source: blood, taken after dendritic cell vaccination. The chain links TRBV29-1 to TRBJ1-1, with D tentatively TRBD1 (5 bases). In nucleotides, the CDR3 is TGCAGCGTCGGTTGGGGCAACACGAACACTGAAGCTTTCTTT. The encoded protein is CSVGWGNTNTEAFF.